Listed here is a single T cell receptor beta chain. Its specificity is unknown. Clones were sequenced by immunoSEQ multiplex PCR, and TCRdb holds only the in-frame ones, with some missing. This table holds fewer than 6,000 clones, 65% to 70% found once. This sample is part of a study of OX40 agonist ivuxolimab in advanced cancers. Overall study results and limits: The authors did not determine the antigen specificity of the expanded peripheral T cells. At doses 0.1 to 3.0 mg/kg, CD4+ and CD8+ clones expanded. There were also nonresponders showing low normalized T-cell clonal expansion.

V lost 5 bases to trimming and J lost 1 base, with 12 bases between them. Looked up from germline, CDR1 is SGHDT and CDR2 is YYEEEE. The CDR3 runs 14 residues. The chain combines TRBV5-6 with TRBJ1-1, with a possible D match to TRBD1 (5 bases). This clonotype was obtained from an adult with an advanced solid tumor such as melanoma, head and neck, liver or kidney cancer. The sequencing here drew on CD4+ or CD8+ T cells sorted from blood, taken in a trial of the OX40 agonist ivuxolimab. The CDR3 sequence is CASSEPGTNTEAFF. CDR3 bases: TGTGCCAGCAGTGAGCCAGGGACGAACACTGAAGCTTTCTTT.